A selection of T cell receptor beta chains follows, all from one sample in a study of human T cells and chemical hapten exposure. TCRdb ran MiXCR on the RACE reads and lists one entry per CDR3 protein. Of more than 150,000 distinct CDR3 sequences detected, about 31% appear once; the ten largest clones hold just under 3%. The sample here was whole blood, taken in connection with sensitization to the hapten diphenylcyclopropenone (DPC). These receptors originate from a woman in her 30s with alopecia areata. Some clones in this sample may be carry-over from other donors' samples. Both conserved end residues are part of each CDR3. Each record gives: D gene, V gene, clone size, J gene, CDR3 DNA, CDR3 protein. D genes are given only for firm matches. The size field is filled for only some rows; it gives once, few, many or a size class.

d_gene: NA
v_gene: TRBV10-3
abundance: NA
j_gene: TRBJ2-2
CDR3nt: TGTGCCATCAGTGCTAGCGCAAACACCGGGGAGCTGTTTTTT
CDR3aa: CAISASANTGELFF

d_gene: NA
v_gene: TRBV27
abundance: NA
j_gene: TRBJ2-2
CDR3nt: TGTGCCAGCAGTTTATCTTACCGGGGGACGAACACCGGGGAGCTGTTTTTT
CDR3aa: CASSLSYRGTNTGELFF

d_gene: TRBD1
v_gene: TRBV29-1
abundance: many
j_gene: TRBJ2-1
CDR3nt: TGCAGCGTTGAAGGGGGGACAGGGGCCAATGAGCAGTTCTTC
CDR3aa: CSVEGGTGANEQFF

d_gene: NA
v_gene: TRBV7-2
abundance: NA
j_gene: TRBJ2-3
CDR3nt: TGTGCCAGCAGCTTAGACGGGGCCGGTACGCAGTATTTT
CDR3aa: CASSLDGAGTQYF

d_gene: NA
v_gene: TRBV4-2
abundance: few
j_gene: TRBJ2-7
CDR3nt: TGTGCCAGCAGCCAAGAAACTGCGGGGCTCTCCTACGAGCAGTACTTC
CDR3aa: CASSQETAGLSYEQYF

d_gene: NA
v_gene: TRBV4-3
abundance: NA
j_gene: TRBJ2-7
CDR3nt: TGCGCCAGCAGCAAGGACAGCTCCTACGAGCAGTACTTC
CDR3aa: CASSKDSSYEQYF

d_gene: TRBD2
v_gene: TRBV4-1
abundance: few
j_gene: TRBJ2-1
CDR3nt: TGCGCCAGCAGCCAAGGGTGGGGGGGGAGAAATGAGCAGTTCTTC
CDR3aa: CASSQGWGGRNEQFF

d_gene: NA
v_gene: TRBV7-2
abundance: few
j_gene: TRBJ1-5
CDR3nt: TGTGCCAGCAGCACCGGACTGGATAGCAATCAGCCCCAGCATTTT
CDR3aa: CASSTGLDSNQPQHF

d_gene: NA
v_gene: TRBV5-1
abundance: NA
j_gene: TRBJ2-1
CDR3nt: TGCGCCAGCAGCCCGACTGGTGCTGCGCAGTTCTTC
CDR3aa: CASSPTGAAQFF

d_gene: NA
v_gene: TRBV28
abundance: NA
j_gene: TRBJ1-5
CDR3nt: TGTGCCAGCACCGTACAAGGACAGCCCCAGCATTTT
CDR3aa: CASTVQGQPQHF

d_gene: TRBD1
v_gene: TRBV29-1
abundance: NA
j_gene: TRBJ2-3
CDR3nt: TGCAGTAAACAGGGGACCACAGATACGCAGTATTTT
CDR3aa: CSKQGTTDTQYF

d_gene: TRBD1
v_gene: TRBV9
abundance: NA
j_gene: TRBJ2-2
CDR3nt: TGTGCCAGCAGCGACAGGGGGCGAACCGGGGAGCTGTTTTTT
CDR3aa: CASSDRGRTGELFF

d_gene: TRBD2
v_gene: TRBV5-1
abundance: many
j_gene: TRBJ2-7
CDR3nt: TGCGCCAGCAGCTTGGGTGCGGGAGGGCCCTACGAGCAGTACTTC
CDR3aa: CASSLGAGGPYEQYF

d_gene: NA
v_gene: TRBV6-6
abundance: NA
j_gene: TRBJ2-4
CDR3nt: TGTGCCAGCAGCTCCGGGACATCCAAAAACATTCAGTACTTC
CDR3aa: CASSSGTSKNIQYF

d_gene: NA
v_gene: TRBV3-1
abundance: NA
j_gene: TRBJ2-7
CDR3nt: TGTGCCAGCAGCCAAGGGGGTCCCTACGAGCAGTACTTC
CDR3aa: CASSQGGPYEQYF

d_gene: NA
v_gene: TRBV7-9
abundance: NA
j_gene: TRBJ2-6
CDR3nt: TGTGCCAGCGAGGCGGGCTCTGGGGCCAACGTCCTGACTTTC
CDR3aa: CASEAGSGANVLTF

d_gene: NA
v_gene: TRBV12-3/TRBV12-4
abundance: NA
j_gene: TRBJ1-1
CDR3nt: TGTGCCAGCAAGATTTTGCCCACTGAAGCTTTCTTT
CDR3aa: CASKILPTEAFF

d_gene: NA
v_gene: TRBV2
abundance: NA
j_gene: TRBJ2-2
CDR3nt: TGTGCCAGCAGGAACGGACCCAACACCGGGGAGCTGTTTTTT
CDR3aa: CASRNGPNTGELFF

d_gene: NA
v_gene: TRBV4-3
abundance: NA
j_gene: TRBJ2-1
CDR3nt: TGCGCCAGCAGCCAAAATCGGCGGAGCTCCTACAATGAGCAGTTCTTC
CDR3aa: CASSQNRRSSYNEQFF

d_gene: TRBD2
v_gene: TRBV29-1
abundance: few
j_gene: TRBJ2-6
CDR3nt: TGCAGCGTTGAATGGGGTAGCGGGAGTGCAGGGGCCAACGTCCTGACTTTC
CDR3aa: CSVEWGSGSAGANVLTF

d_gene: NA
v_gene: TRBV29-1
abundance: NA
j_gene: TRBJ2-7
CDR3nt: TGCAGCGTTGAGGACGTCTCCGAGCAGTACTTC
CDR3aa: CSVEDVSEQYF

d_gene: NA
v_gene: TRBV5-4
abundance: few
j_gene: TRBJ2-7
CDR3nt: TGTGCCAGCAGCTTGGGACCTACCCACTACGAGCAGTACTTC
CDR3aa: CASSLGPTHYEQYF

d_gene: TRBD1
v_gene: TRBV28
abundance: few
j_gene: TRBJ1-1
CDR3nt: TGTGCCGGCGAGACGGGACAGAGCACTGAAGCTTTCTTT
CDR3aa: CAGETGQSTEAFF

d_gene: NA
v_gene: TRBV29-1
abundance: NA
j_gene: TRBJ2-3
CDR3nt: TGCAGCGTTGGACGTGAGATAGATACGCAGTATTTT
CDR3aa: CSVGREIDTQYF

d_gene: NA
v_gene: TRBV4-3
abundance: few
j_gene: TRBJ1-6
CDR3nt: TGCGCCAGCAGCCAAGAGGTCGGCCTCTATAATTCACCCCTCCACTTT
CDR3aa: CASSQEVGLYNSPLHF

d_gene: NA
v_gene: TRBV4-2
abundance: NA
j_gene: TRBJ1-4
CDR3nt: TGTGCCAGCAGCCAACTCGATAGCGGGCAGGGACGGGAAAAACTGTTTTTT
CDR3aa: CASSQLDSGQGREKLFF

d_gene: TRBD1
v_gene: TRBV2
abundance: NA
j_gene: TRBJ1-4
CDR3nt: TGTGCCAGCAGTGAGAACAGGGGGCAAGGAGGGGAAAAACTGTTTTTT
CDR3aa: CASSENRGQGGEKLFF

d_gene: TRBD1
v_gene: TRBV27
abundance: few
j_gene: TRBJ2-7
CDR3nt: TGTGCCAGCAGGGACAGGGCTTCCTCCGAGCAGTACTTC
CDR3aa: CASRDRASSEQYF

d_gene: NA
v_gene: TRBV7-2
abundance: few
j_gene: TRBJ2-3
CDR3nt: TGTGCCAGCAGCCTCCAGCTAGCAACAGATACGCAGTATTTT
CDR3aa: CASSLQLATDTQYF

d_gene: TRBD1
v_gene: TRBV28
abundance: NA
j_gene: TRBJ1-2
CDR3nt: TGTGCCAGCAGTTTATACAGCGGGGACAGGGCGTATGGCTACACCTTC
CDR3aa: CASSLYSGDRAYGYTF

d_gene: NA
v_gene: TRBV14
abundance: NA
j_gene: TRBJ1-2
CDR3nt: TGTGCCAGCAGCCAAAAGGGGGTTGGCTACACCTTC
CDR3aa: CASSQKGVGYTF

d_gene: NA
v_gene: TRBV3-1
abundance: few
j_gene: TRBJ2-7
CDR3nt: TGTGCCAGCAGCCAATCCCCCGGGGGGCAATACGAGCAGTACTTC
CDR3aa: CASSQSPGGQYEQYF

d_gene: TRBD1
v_gene: TRBV4-3
abundance: NA
j_gene: TRBJ1-5
CDR3nt: TGCGCCAGCAGCCAAGATCTTGGGACAGACAATCAGCCCCAGCATTTT
CDR3aa: CASSQDLGTDNQPQHF

d_gene: NA
v_gene: TRBV7-2
abundance: few
j_gene: TRBJ2-3
CDR3nt: TGTGCCAGCAGCTTACGGGCGACCACAGATACGCAGTATTTT
CDR3aa: CASSLRATTDTQYF

d_gene: TRBD2
v_gene: TRBV28
abundance: few
j_gene: TRBJ2-1
CDR3nt: TGTGCCAGCAGTCCGGGACTAGAGTGGGGCAATGAGCAGTTCTTC
CDR3aa: CASSPGLEWGNEQFF

d_gene: NA
v_gene: TRBV10-2
abundance: once
j_gene: TRBJ2-2
CDR3nt: TGCGCCAGCAGTGAGGGCACCCACGATAGCACCGGGGAGCTGTTTTTT
CDR3aa: CASSEGTHDSTGELFF